A single sample gave rise to the 20 T cell receptor beta chains below, sequenced in a study of human thymus T cells. The source of the thymus tissue was resections taken during corrective heart surgery. Profiling relied on immunoSEQ multiplex PCR, and the TCRdb table lists in-frame clones only, not all of them. The table shows tens of thousands of clones, with 85% to 95% occurring only once. Material: thymus tissue. The source of these receptors is a girl younger than two with a congenital heart defect but otherwise immunologically healthy.

DNA of the CDR3: TGCGCCAGCAGCCTCGAGAAGCGGGGGCCCTACGAGCAGTACTTC. Residues: CASSLEKRGPYEQYF. J is TRBJ2-7 and V is TRBV4-3; 8 bases map to TRBD2. Germline V gives CDR1 LGHNA, CDR2 YSLEER. Trimming took 4 bases from V and 2 from J; bases not matched to a gene: 7. The CDR3 runs 15 residues.

The genes are TRBV12-5 and TRBJ2-1, with 7 positions matching TRBD2. Germline V lookup: CDR1 LGHNT, CDR2 FRNRAP. Trimming took 2 bases from V and 3 from J; bases not matched to a gene: 4. This CDR3 region has 15 residues. CDR3 sequence reads: CASGLREERYNEQFF. The CDR3 region has the DNA TGTGCTAGTGGTTTGCGGGAGGAACGCTACAATGAGCAGTTCTTC.

The J gene is TRBJ2-7, the V gene TRBV2, with D tentatively TRBD1 (5 bases). The CDR3 sequence is 14 residues long. CDR1 is SNHLY, CDR2 FYNNEI, per germline. V gave up 1 base and J gave up 3 bases, with 10 bases separating them. The CDR3, as DNA: TGTGCCAGCAGTGAAGGCGCTCAGGGCTACGAGCAGTACTTC. Translating it yields CASSEGAQGYEQYF.

The J gene is TRBJ2-7, the V gene TRBV6-6; D not resolved. Germline CDR1 and CDR2: MNHNY and SVGAGI (reference sequence). Deletions cut 6 bases from V and 4 bases from J, with 10 bases between. This CDR3 is 12 amino acids long. The CDR3 DNA sequence: TGTGCCAGCAGCGATCTGACTTACGAGCAGTACTTC. Translation: CASSDLTYEQYF.

J is TRBJ2-7 and V is TRBV11-2, with TRBD2 as a possible D gene (5 bases). Germline values: CDR1 SGHAT, CDR2 FQNNGV. Deletions cut 2 bases from V and 3 bases from J, with 14 bases between. CDR3 length equals 15 residues. CDR3 residues: CASSLLQSTSYEQYF. The CDR3 coding sequence is TGTGCCAGCAGCTTACTCCAGAGTACTAGCTACGAGCAGTACTTC. The full variable domain, with the rest looked up from reference TRBV11-2 and TRBJ2-7, is EAGVAQSPRYKIIEKRQSVAFWCNPISGHATLYWYQQILGQGPKLLIQFQNNGVVDDSQLPKDRFSAERLKGVDSTLKIQPAKLEDSAVYLCASSLLQSTSYEQYFGPGTRLTVT.

About this clone itself: Compared with germline, one end of the junction differs, possibly owing to a read error. The chain carries TRBV7-2 and TRBJ1-5; 8 bases are a match to TRBD1. This CDR3 contains 17 residues. Per the germline V gene, CDR1 is SGHTA and CDR2 is FQGNSA. The CDR3 nucleotides are TGTGTCAGCAGCTTAGGAGGGTACAGGGGGGCCAATCAGCCCCAGCATTTT. Translating it yields CVSSLGGYRGANQPQHF.

The chain carries TRBV6-1 and TRBJ2-7; a weak D match, TRBD1 (5 bases). Germline values: CDR1 MNHNS, CDR2 SASEGT. The CDR3 is made up of 14 amino acids. Deletions cut 3 bases from V and 4 bases from J, with 13 bases between. The CDR3, as DNA: TGTGCCAGCAGTGACGGGCTCCACAGGTACGAGCAGTACTTC. It specifies CASSDGLHRYEQYF.

The chain links TRBV30 to TRBJ1-1; D is unclear. CDR3 size: 12 residues. V gave up 3 bases and J gave up 3 bases, with 8 bases separating them. Germline loops: CDR1 GTSNPN, CDR2 SVGIG (reference sequence). The CDR3 region has the DNA TGTGCCTGGAGACAGCTCTACACTGAAGCTTTCTTT. Its protein is CAWRQLYTEAFF.

This chain uses TRBV27 with TRBJ2-7; tentatively, D is TRBD1 (6 bases). The V gene lost 6 bases and the J gene lost 5 bases, with 17 bases spanning the gap. There are 14 residues in the CDR3. Germline V gene lookup returns CDR1 MNHEY and CDR2 SMNVEV (reference sequence). This chain's CDR3 is CASSDRWFANEQYF. DNA for the CDR3: TGTGCCAGCAGCGACAGGTGGTTTGCCAACGAGCAGTACTTC.

The chain joins TRBV27 to TRBJ1-5; D is perhaps TRBD1 (5 bases). V was trimmed by 6 bases and J by 1 base, leaving 19 bases between them. The V gene's germline CDR1 is MNHEY and CDR2 SMNVEV (reference sequence). The CDR3 totals 17 residues. The CDR3 bases are TGTGCCAGCAGCCCCGGGCCCCAAGGGGTAAGCAATCAGCCCCAGCATTTT. Protein product: CASSPGPQGVSNQPQHF.

This rearrangement joins TRBV28 to TRBJ2-1, with D possibly being TRBD2 (6 bases). The CDR3 length is 14 residues. Trimming removed 5 bases at V and 4 bases at J, with 12 bases between. CDR1 MDHEN and CDR2 SYDVKM come from the germline V gene. In DNA form, the CDR3 reads TGTGCCAGCAGTCCCGGGACTGGGTACAATGAGCAGTTCTTC. It is translated as CASSPGTGYNEQFF.

The chain uses TRBV20-1 and TRBJ1-1; D might be TRBD1 (5 bases). The V end was cut by 7 bases, the J end by 1 base, with 7 bases between. Germline values: CDR1 DFQATT, CDR2 SNEGSKA (reference sequence). This CDR3 comprises 11 residues. The CDR3 nucleotides are TGCAGTGGGGACGGGAACACTGAAGCTTTCTTT. It yields the protein CSGDGNTEAFF.

The genes are TRBV15 and TRBJ1-3; D is unresolved. V was shortened by 1 base and J by 0 bases, with 7 bases between the two germline ends. The germline gives CDR1 LNHNV, CDR2 YYDKDF (reference sequence). The CDR3 has 15 residues. CDR3 sequence (DNA): TGTGCCACCAGCAGAGTTGACACCTCTGGAAACACCATATATTTT. Amino acid sequence: CATSRVDTSGNTIYF.

The rearrangement uses TRBV5-1 and TRBJ2-7; 9 bases map to TRBD2. The CDR3 loop spans 17 amino acids. The V segment lost 4 bases and the J segment 5 bases; nucleotides outside the gene matches: 16. Germline lookup yields CDR1 SGHRS and CDR2 YFSETQ. CDR3 loop: CASSRRPVSGSSDEQYF. The CDR3, as DNA: TGCGCCAGCAGCCGACGCCCCGTTAGCGGGAGTAGCGACGAGCAGTACTTC.

V gene TRBV6-1 combines with J gene TRBJ2-1; TRBD2 matches 8 bases. J was trimmed by 4 bases and V by 8 bases; bases with no gene match: 10. CDR1 is MNHNS, CDR2 SASEGT, per germline. The CDR3 covers 15 residues. The CDR3 DNA reads as TGTGCCAGCCCGGGGGGGGCTAGACAGTACAATGAGCAGTTCTTC. It encodes CASPGGARQYNEQFF.

This sequence joins TRBV5-1 and TRBJ1-1, with 9 bases that match TRBD1. This CDR3 comprises 13 residues. V lost 4 bases to trimming and J lost 3 bases; unmatched junction nucleotides: 1. Germline V lookup: CDR1 SGHRS, CDR2 YFSETQ. The CDR3 is CASSRQGDTEAFF. Here the CDR3 DNA reads TGCGCCAGCAGCCGACAGGGGGACACTGAAGCTTTCTTT. The full variable domain, with the rest looked up from reference TRBV5-1 and TRBJ1-1, is KAGVTQTPRYLIKTRGQQVTLSCSPISGHRSVSWYQQTPGQGLQFLFEYFSETQRNKGNFPGRFSGRQFSNSRSEMNVSTLELGDSALYLCASSRQGDTEAFFGQGTRLTVV.

The rearrangement uses TRBV14 and TRBJ2-3; TRBD1 aligns across 8 bases. With V trimmed by 1 base and J by 6 bases, 9 bases remained unmatched. CDR1 is SGHDN and CDR2 is FVKESK in the germline V gene. The length of the CDR3 is 16 residues. The CDR3 nucleotides read TGTGCCAGCAGCCAAGTAGACAGGGGATCATCGGATACGCAGTATTTT. This gives the protein CASSQVDRGSSDTQYF.

V usage is TRBV6-1 and J usage is TRBJ1-1; D might be TRBD1 (5 bases). Germline CDR1 and CDR2: MNHNS and SASEGT. Trimming took 4 bases from V and 7 from J, leaving 10 bases between them. This CDR3 is 12 amino acids long. CDR3 coding DNA: TGTGCCAGCAGTGCCAGGGTGGGTGAAGCTTTCTTT. Translated: CASSARVGEAFF.

This clone came up once. The rearrangement joins TRBV19 to TRBJ2-3; no clear D gene. Deletions cut 8 bases from V and 1 base from J, with 10 bases between. Germline CDR1 is LNHDA and CDR2 is SQIVND (reference sequence). The CDR3 runs to 13 residues. The CDR3 DNA reads as TGTGCCAGTCGCCGCAGACGCACAGATACGCAGTATTTT. Its protein product is CASRRRRTDTQYF.

The J gene is TRBJ1-5, the V gene TRBV5-4; 10 bases fit TRBD1. Germline CDR1 reads SGHNT; CDR2 reads YYREEE (reference sequence). This CDR3 comprises 17 residues. The J segment lost 4 bases and the V segment lost 4 bases, leaving 11 bases of the junction unmatched. CDR3 amino acids: CASSLGPDRGENQPQHF. CDR3 bases: TGTGCCAGCAGCCTAGGACCGGACAGGGGGGAAAATCAGCCCCAGCATTTT.